This passage covers 3 T cell receptor beta chains from one sample sequenced in a study of Graves' ophthalmopathy and Graves' hyperthyroidism. RNA transcripts yielded amplified TCR beta CDR3 regions. In the first round, RT-PCR was carried out with HTBI primers, and a multiplex PCR formed the second round. Each CDR3 protein is one row after TCRdb ran MiXCR on the multiplex PCR reads. Found here are approximately 160,000 distinct CDR3 sequences, approximately 38% of them singletons; the top ten hold approximately 5.5%. Sequenced material: peripheral blood. The source of these receptors is a woman between 35 and 50 years old with Graves' ophthalmopathy.

This clonotype has more than one count but fewer than ten. V is TRBV11-3 and J is TRBJ2-5; D call uncertain. The CDR3 extends over 14 amino acids. The germline V gene has CDR1 SGHNT and CDR2 YENEEA. Trimming took 5 bases from V and 4 from J, leaving 14 bases between them. DNA of the CDR3: TGTGCCAGCAGCCAGGTAGTGAGTGGAGAGACCCAGTACTTC. This gives the protein CASSQVVSGETQYF.

This clonotype was seen repeatedly, ten times or more. V gene TRBV11-2 combines with J gene TRBJ1-1, with D uncertain. Per the germline V gene, CDR1 is SGHAT and CDR2 is FQNNGV. The length of the CDR3 is 15 residues. Deletions cut 6 bases from V and 0 bases from J, with 14 bases between. CDR3 residues: CASSPTHRVNTEAFF. CDR3 DNA sequence: TGTGCCAGCAGTCCAACTCACAGAGTGAACACTGAAGCTTTCTTT.

The gene calls are TRBV6-1 and TRBJ1-2; 11 bases are a match to TRBD1. V lost 4 bases to trimming and J lost 5 bases; unmatched junction nucleotides: 6. The CDR3 runs 15 residues. Germline V gives CDR1 MNHNS, CDR2 SASEGT. This chain's CDR3 is CASSGGQGVWYGYTF. CDR3 DNA: TGTGCCAGCAGTGGGGGACAGGGGGTTTGGTATGGCTACACCTTC.